This T cell receptor beta chain was sequenced for a study of PD-L1 blockade in urothelial cancer. Whole-study context: Patients commenced intravenous atezolizumab, 1,200 mg every 3 weeks, around 2014. Blood was analyzed 3 weeks (second dose) and 6 weeks after treatment start. Researchers found blood samples held a median of about 130,000 T cells.

Profiling relied on immunoSEQ multiplex PCR, and the TCRdb table lists in-frame clones only, not all of them. The sample shows about 30,000 clones, 80% to 90% of them seen only once. Germline V gene sequence: CDR1 SGHTS, CDR2 YDEGEE. The CDR3 has 12 residues. Trimming pared 2 bases from V and 12 bases from J, leaving 15 bases between. Indicated time point: peripheral blood 6 weeks after treatment start. The clonotype was recovered from a man between 70 and 80 years old with urothelial cancer. The sequenced sample was PBMCs, obtained around atezolizumab (anti-PD-L1) treatment. The chain combines TRBV5-8 with TRBJ2-7; D is unresolved. The CDR3 loop reads CASSFISGDRYF. Written as DNA, the CDR3 is TGTGCCAGCAGCTTTATCTCGGGTGATCGGTACTTC.